This T cell receptor (beta chain) was recorded in a study of OX40 agonist ivuxolimab in advanced cancers. Study in general: Allowance was made for prior anti-PD-1, anti-PD-L1 or anti-CTLA-4 therapy, and roughly 39% had some.

Broader study findings: Clonal expansion by week 6 occurred in CD4+ and CD8+ blood T cells (at 0.1 to 3.0 mg/kg). Among the nonresponders, some also had low normalized T-cell clonal expansion. Partial responders treated at 0.1-3.0 mg/kg exhibited clonal expansion among the lowest measured.

TCRdb keeps only in-frame clones here, not all; method: immunoSEQ multiplex PCR. The sample records over 60,000 clones, about 88% being singletons. This CDR3 has 14 residues. CDR1 is SNHLY, CDR2 FYNNEI, per germline. V was pared by 6 bases and J by 5 bases, with 17 bases between. Turning to this clone: The antigen is not known.

The chain uses TRBV2 and TRBJ2-7; maybe TRBD1 (5 bases). The material sequenced was CD4+ or CD8+ T cells sorted from blood, taken in a trial of the OX40 agonist ivuxolimab. This sequence was found in an adult with an advanced solid tumor such as melanoma, head and neck, liver or kidney cancer. CDR3 sequence reads: CASSYTQTVNEQYF. CDR3 DNA: TGTGCCAGCAGCTACACCCAGACAGTTAACGAGCAGTACTTC. Together with reference TRBV2 and TRBJ2-7, the CDR3 gives the full variable domain: EPEVTQTPSHQVTQMGQEVILRCVPISNHLYFYWYRQILGQKVEFLVSFYNNEISEKSEIFDDQFSVERPDGSNFTLKIRSTKLEDSAMYFCASSYTQTVNEQYFGPGTRLTVT.